This entry concerns a single TCR beta chain. Antigen specificity is unknown. Time point meaning: peripheral blood 6 weeks after treatment start. Some clones are missing from TCRdb's copy, which holds only in-frame ones; the method was immunoSEQ multiplex PCR. The repertoire holds about 23,000 clones, with around 91% as singletons. The data belong to a study of PD-L1 blockade in urothelial cancer. Across the whole study: Males with bladder-origin urothelial cancer constituted twenty-five of 29 patients. General study results and limits: Durable-benefit cases showed more tumor-associated blood clone expansion at 3 weeks.

CDR3 size: 13 residues. CDR1 and CDR2 (germline): SEHNR, FQNEAQ (reference sequence). V lost 6 bases, J lost 5 bases, and 10 bases lay in between. Specimen: PBMCs, collected around atezolizumab (anti-PD-L1) treatment. The sequence came from a woman in her sixties with urothelial cancer. The rearrangement links TRBV7-9 to TRBJ1-4; D possibly corresponds to TRBD1 (6 bases). The CDR3 is CASRSQGNEKLFF. DNA for the CDR3: TGTGCCAGCAGATCGCAGGGGAATGAAAAACTGTTTTTT.